These 30 T cell receptor beta chains share one sample of origin, sequenced in a study of lymphopenia after photon versus proton radiotherapy. Libraries were prepared by immunoSEQ multiplex PCR; TCRdb keeps only in-frame clonotypes and omits some of them. Of about 50,000 clones listed, 83% are singletons. Sequencing was performed on peripheral blood, taken from a patient treated with photon-based radiotherapy. The receptors were gathered from a man between 50 and 59 years old with gastric cancer.

The CDR3 nucleotides read TGTGCCAGCAGCCCCCCGGACAGATCTTCCTACGAGCAGTACTTC. Protein: CASSPPDRSSYEQYF. This chain links TRBV7-9 with TRBJ2-7; tentative D call: TRBD1 (6 bases). Germline V gene data show CDR1 as SEHNR and CDR2 as FQNEAQ (reference sequence). The CDR3 contains 15 residues. V was trimmed by 5 bases and J by 1 base, leaving 15 bases between them.

The chain combines TRBV18 with TRBJ2-1; unclear D gene. This CDR3 comprises 15 residues. Germline lookup yields CDR1 KGHSH and CDR2 LQKENI. Trimming left V 0 bases short and J 4 bases short, with 10 bases between. The CDR3 nucleotides are TGTGCCAGCTCACCACCGGCCAAGAATTACAATGAGCAGTTCTTC. Translating it yields CASSPPAKNYNEQFF.

CDR3 region: CASSPPVAGGYNEQFF. CDR3 bases: TGTGCCAGCTCACCACCGGTAGCGGGAGGTTACAATGAGCAGTTCTTC. The chain carries TRBV18 and TRBJ2-1, with 10 bases identical to TRBD2. The CDR3 totals 16 residues. Germline V gene data show CDR1 as KGHSH and CDR2 as LQKENI. The V gene end was trimmed by 0 bases and the J gene end by 4 bases; junction bases not matched to a gene: 3. The variable domain in full, completed from reference TRBV18 and TRBJ2-1, reads NAGVMQNPRHLVRRRGQEARLRCSPMKGHSHVYWYRQLPEEGLKFMVYLQKENIIDESGMPKERFSAEFPKEGPSILRIQQVVRGDSAAYFCASSPPVAGGYNEQFFGPGTRLTVL.

This chain links TRBV19 with TRBJ1-2; D ambiguous. The V and J ends lost 5 bases and 0 bases respectively, with 13 bases between them. This CDR3 has 15 residues. Germline loops: CDR1 LNHDA, CDR2 SQIVND (reference sequence). DNA for the CDR3: TGTGCCAGTAGTGAGGTGTTGGATGCTAACTATGGCTACACCTTC. Protein: CASSEVLDANYGYTF.

This rearrangement joins TRBV4-2 to TRBJ1-4; perhaps TRBD1 as D (6 bases). Trimming cost V 0 bases and J 7 bases, with 15 bases left between them. The germline V gene encodes CDR1 LGHNA and CDR2 YNFKEQ. This CDR3 is built from 16 residues. CDR3 in DNA: TGTGCCAGCAGCCAAGATACGGGGGGCGCAGGTGAAAAACTGTTTTTT. Its protein is CASSQDTGGAGEKLFF.

This rearrangement joins TRBV11-2 to TRBJ2-1; the D gene is possibly TRBD2 (5 bases). Germline V CDR1 and CDR2: SGHAT, FQNNGV. V was trimmed by 6 bases and J by 3 bases, leaving 15 bases between them. The CDR3 covers 15 residues. CDR3 DNA sequence: TGTGCCAGCAGTGAAGGGAGACCCAGCTACAATGAGCAGTTCTTC. Translation: CASSEGRPSYNEQFF.

The CDR3 region has the DNA TGTGCCAGCAGCCACCGGGACTCCCCCTACGAGCAGTACTTC. Protein: CASSHRDSPYEQYF. V and J are TRBV5-4 and TRBJ2-7; D is perhaps TRBD2 (6 bases). The CDR3 length is 14 residues. In germline, CDR1 is SGHNT, CDR2 YYREEE (reference sequence). V was cut by 4 bases and J by 2 bases, with 13 bases left in between.

With respect to this clone: The same CDR3 can be traced to other DNA sequences in this sample. The gene calls are TRBV2 and TRBJ2-2, with D maybe TRBD2 (6 bases). Per germline, CDR1 SNHLY and CDR2 FYNNEI. V gave up 3 bases and J gave up 4 bases, with 6 bases separating them. The CDR3 loop spans 13 amino acids. Here the CDR3 reads CASSEGGTGELFF. The CDR3 nucleotides are TGTGCCAGCAGTGAGGGAGGCACCGGGGAGCTGTTTTTT.

V gene TRBV5-8 combines with J gene TRBJ1-4; D perhaps matches TRBD1 (6 bases). The germline V and J ends were trimmed by 5 bases and 7 bases, with 18 bases remaining between them. CDR1 and CDR2 from the germline V gene are SGHTS and YDEGEE. The CDR3 extends over 15 amino acids. CDR3 coding DNA: TGTGCCAGCAGAGCAGGGAAGGGGGTTAGTGAAAAACTGTTTTTT. This gives the protein CASRAGKGVSEKLFF.

This clone has a single count. The chain has TRBV28 and TRBJ1-2; D gene ambiguous. The CDR3 has 10 amino acids. V was cut by 2 bases and J by 6 bases, with 1 base left in between. CDR1 and CDR2 (germline): MDHEN, SYDVKM. DNA of the CDR3: TGTGCCAGCAGTTTACATGGCTACACCTTC. This translates into CASSLHGYTF.

In its sample, this clone was seen once. This sequence joins TRBV2 and TRBJ2-3; D is perhaps TRBD1 (6 bases). This CDR3 has 13 residues. The germline V gene has CDR1 SNHLY and CDR2 FYNNEI. Trimming cost V 5 bases and J 1 base, with 7 bases left between them. The CDR3 protein is CASSPGGTDTQYF. DNA for the CDR3: TGTGCCAGCAGTCCAGGGGGCACAGATACGCAGTATTTT.

This clone has a handful of counts. The chain uses TRBV6-6 and TRBJ2-5; TRBD2 might be the D (6 bases). Looked up from germline, CDR1 is MNHNY and CDR2 is SVGAGI (reference sequence). V was pared by 2 bases and J by 4 bases, with 11 bases between. CDR3 length: 14 amino acids. CDR3 DNA sequence: TGTGCCAGCAGTTACGTGGGAGGCGGAGAGACCCAGTACTTC. Its protein is CASSYVGGGETQYF.

The chain has TRBV18 and TRBJ2-3, with a possible D match to TRBD1 (7 bases). This CDR3 contains 16 residues. With 0 bases removed from V and 7 bases from J, the gap between germline ends came to 17 bases. Germline V gene data show CDR1 as KGHSH and CDR2 as LQKENI. Here the CDR3 DNA reads TGTGCCAGCTCACCACCGTCAGGGGGGCGTCAACATACGCAGTATTTT. Translating it yields CASSPPSGGRQHTQYF.

The chain recombines TRBV14 with TRBJ2-3, with 13 bases matching TRBD2. V lost 0 bases, J lost 2 bases, and 8 bases stayed unmatched. This CDR3 spans 19 amino acids. CDR1 is SGHDN, CDR2 FVKESK, per germline. Written as DNA, the CDR3 is TGTGCCAGCAGCCAAGATACCATGGGACTAGCGGGAATCACAGATACGCAGTATTTT. Its translation is CASSQDTMGLAGITDTQYF.

The CDR3 region has the DNA TGCGCCAGCAGTCTAGGACAGGGGGCCACAGATACGCAGTATTTT. It yields the protein CASSLGQGATDTQYF. The chain employs TRBV5-1 and TRBJ2-3; TRBD1 matches 11 bases. Germline CDR1 and CDR2: SGHRS and YFSETQ. Losses at the gene ends were 5 bases for V and 2 bases for J; bases not matched to a gene: 4. The length of the CDR3 is 15 residues.

The rearrangement joins TRBV4-1 to TRBJ2-1; 11 bases are shared with TRBD2. This CDR3 has 16 residues. Germline V gene sequence: CDR1 MGHRA, CDR2 YSYEKL. V gave up 2 bases and J gave up 7 bases; unmatched junction bases: 7. DNA for the CDR3: TGCGCCAGCAGCCAACCAACTAGCGGGAGAGGGAATGAGCAGTTCTTC. Translating it yields CASSQPTSGRGNEQFF.

The rearrangement uses TRBV11-3 and TRBJ2-1; either TRBD1 or TRBD2 may fit D (5 bases each). This CDR3 region has 13 residues. The V gene's germline CDR1 is SGHNT and CDR2 YENEEA. V lost 4 bases, J lost 9 bases, and 13 bases lay in between. Here the CDR3 reads CASSSSRGGEQFF. The CDR3 coding sequence is TGTGCCAGCAGCTCAAGCCGGGGCGGTGAGCAGTTCTTC.

The genes are TRBV28 and TRBJ2-1, with D maybe TRBD2 (6 bases). V was shortened by 6 bases and J by 5 bases, with 26 bases between the two germline ends. In germline, CDR1 is MDHEN, CDR2 SYDVKM. The CDR3 spans 18 residues. The CDR3 loop is CASSWVFGPREVNNEQFF. For the CDR3, the DNA is TGTGCCAGCAGCTGGGTATTTGGGCCCAGGGAGGTCAACAATGAGCAGTTCTTC.

The V call is TRBV14, the J call TRBJ1-2; perhaps TRBD1 as D (5 bases). Germline V CDR1 and CDR2: SGHDN, FVKESK. Trimming pared 5 bases from V and 5 bases from J, leaving 18 bases between. The CDR3 has 15 residues. The CDR3 coding sequence is TGTGCCAGCAGCGTAGGCGACAGTCCAAGATATGGCTACACCTTC. Translation: CASSVGDSPRYGYTF. The full variable domain, with the rest looked up from reference TRBV14 and TRBJ1-2, is EAGVTQFPSHSVIEKGQTVTLRCDPISGHDNLYWYRRVMGKEIKFLLHFVKESKQDESGMPNNRFLAERTGGTYSTLKVQPAELEDSGVYFCASSVGDSPRYGYTFGSGTRLTVV.

This rearrangement joins TRBV6-1 to TRBJ2-5, with 9 nucleotides matching TRBD2. This CDR3 contains 15 residues. Germline CDR1 MNHNS, CDR2 SASEGT. V lost 6 bases, J lost 5 bases, and 10 bases stayed unmatched. The CDR3 loop is CASSRSAGGGETQYF. The CDR3 DNA reads as TGTGCCAGCAGCCGATCGGCGGGAGGGGGGGAGACCCAGTACTTC.

This chain uses TRBV6-5 with TRBJ1-2, with 8 bases identical to TRBD1. This CDR3 contains 13 residues. Germline CDR1 reads MNHEY; CDR2 reads SVGAGI. Losses at the gene ends were 6 bases for V and 4 bases for J; bases not matched to a gene: 4. The CDR3 DNA is TGTGCCAGCAGCGACAGGGGAGCCTATGGCTACACCTTC. Encoded protein: CASSDRGAYGYTF.

This chain connects TRBV19 to TRBJ1-1; TRBD1 might be the D (5 bases). V was trimmed by 5 bases and J by 7 bases, leaving 20 bases between them. Germline V gives CDR1 LNHDA, CDR2 SQIVND (reference sequence). This CDR3 spans 15 amino acids. DNA of the CDR3: TGTGCCAGTAGTGACGGGAACTGGGGGGAAATTGAAGCTTTCTTT. Protein sequence: CASSDGNWGEIEAFF.

J is TRBJ2-2 and V is TRBV7-2, with 7 positions matching TRBD2. The CDR3 length is 15 residues. Trimming cost V 5 bases and J 6 bases; bases outside gene matches: 9. The germline V gene has CDR1 SGHTA and CDR2 FQGNSA. The CDR3 region has the DNA TGTGCCAGCAGCCCCAGCGGGGTCAGTGCCGGGGAGCTGTTTTTT. It specifies CASSPSGVSAGELFF.

This CDR3 is CASSLSYIGGGNQPQHF. DNA for the CDR3: TGTGCCAGCAGTTTATCTTACATCGGGGGGGGCAATCAGCCCCAGCATTTT. The rearrangement uses TRBV27 and TRBJ1-5; TRBD1 might be the D (5 bases). Germline-derived CDR1 and CDR2 are MNHEY and SMNVEV (reference sequence). This CDR3 has 17 amino acids. With 0 bases removed from V and 2 bases from J, the gap between germline ends came to 14 bases.

This chain links TRBV7-2 with TRBJ2-7, with D tentatively TRBD1 (6 bases). V gave up 1 base and J gave up 5 bases, with 21 bases separating them. CDR3 length equals 17 residues. CDR1 is SGHTA and CDR2 is FQGNSA in the germline V gene. CDR3 nucleotide sequence: TGTGCCAGCAGCTTAGAGGGGTGGGGGCGCTTTTCCGACGAGCAGTACTTC. This gives the protein CASSLEGWGRFSDEQYF.

The chain recombines TRBV2 with TRBJ1-5, with 8 nucleotides matching TRBD1. The CDR3 is made up of 16 amino acids. The junction had 9 bases not matched to a gene; V was cut back by 6 bases and J by 2 bases. From germline, CDR1 is SNHLY and CDR2 FYNNEI. The CDR3 nucleotides are TGTGCCAGCAGACCCCTCGGGGGACAGGGCAATCAGCCCCAGCATTTT. Encoded protein: CASRPLGGQGNQPQHF.

CDR3 coding DNA: TGCGCCAGCAGCCAATATTATGGAAACACCATATATTTT. It specifies CASSQYYGNTIYF. The chain recombines TRBV4-3 with TRBJ1-3; D gene uncertain. CDR3 length: 13 residues. Germline assignment: CDR1 LGHNA and CDR2 YSLEER. The V and J ends lost 2 bases and 3 bases respectively, with 5 bases between them.

This chain connects TRBV4-2 to TRBJ1-4, with D unclear. This CDR3 spans 16 amino acids. With 2 bases removed from V and 0 bases from J, the gap between germline ends came to 10 bases. Germline CDR1 LGHNA, CDR2 YNFKEQ. As DNA, the CDR3 is TGTGCCAGCAGCCAACCCCGACAAGCAACTAATGAAAAACTGTTTTTT. It translates to CASSQPRQATNEKLFF.

This chain connects TRBV18 to TRBJ2-1; possibly TRBD1 for D (7 bases). The V gene lost 2 bases and the J gene lost 7 bases, with 12 bases spanning the gap. There are 14 residues in the CDR3. Germline CDR1 is KGHSH and CDR2 is LQKENI. The CDR3 spells CASSPGAGGNEQFF. The DNA for the CDR3 is TGTGCCAGCTCACCAGGAGCAGGGGGGAATGAGCAGTTCTTC. Complete variable domain (other parts from reference TRBV18 and TRBJ2-1): NAGVMQNPRHLVRRRGQEARLRCSPMKGHSHVYWYRQLPEEGLKFMVYLQKENIIDESGMPKERFSAEFPKEGPSILRIQQVVRGDSAAYFCASSPGAGGNEQFFGPGTRLTVL.

This chain joins TRBV5-1 and TRBJ1-4; D call uncertain. This CDR3 region has 15 residues. Trimming left V 4 bases short and J 4 bases short, with 14 bases between. Germline V CDR1 and CDR2: SGHRS, YFSETQ. The CDR3 bases are TGCGCCAGCAGCCCTTTGACATATGGTAATGAAAAACTGTTTTTT. Its protein product is CASSPLTYGNEKLFF.